Listed here are 19 T cell receptor beta chains from one sample, sequenced in a study of cytomegalovirus exposure and HLA in healthy donors. Measured with immunoSEQ multiplex PCR; TCRdb has only the in-frame clones, and not every one. The sample has over 200,000 clones; about 86% are singletons. Sequences were obtained from PBMCs. These receptors were taken from a woman between 18 and 30 years old in good health and CMV-seronegative.

This clone was found a few times. The V call is TRBV28, the J call TRBJ1-2; D not resolved. Germline CDR1 reads MDHEN; CDR2 reads SYDVKM. The CDR3 covers 13 residues. Trimming took off 7 bases at V and 8 bases at J, with 17 bases between the two ends. The CDR3 here is CASIPPGFGGYTF. The CDR3 DNA reads TGTGCCAGCATCCCGCCGGGGTTTGGAGGCTACACCTTC.

This clone occurred once. CDR3 residues: CSVEDGGLAGGDHMDTQYF. DNA of the CDR3: TGCAGCGTTGAAGATGGGGGACTAGCGGGAGGAGACCACATGGATACGCAGTATTTT. The chain combines TRBV29-1 with TRBJ2-3; TRBD2 aligns across 15 bases. The CDR3 loop spans 19 amino acids. The trim removed 0 bases at V and 6 bases at J, leaving 13 bases unmatched. CDR1 and CDR2 from the germline V gene are SQVTM and ANQGSEA.

In nucleotides, the CDR3 is TGTGCCAGCAACGTGGACAGTTTTCAGCCCCAGCATTTT. Amino acid sequence: CASNVDSFQPQHF. This rearrangement joins TRBV6-6 to TRBJ1-5; possible D gene TRBD1, 6 bases. This CDR3 spans 13 amino acids. The germline gives CDR1 MNHNY, CDR2 SVGAGI (reference sequence). Trimming took off 7 bases at V and 6 bases at J, with 13 bases between the two ends.

The chain recombines TRBV5-6 with TRBJ2-1, with 12 bases lining up with TRBD2. Trimming cost V 5 bases and J 7 bases; bases outside gene matches: 7. This CDR3 is 15 amino acids long. Germline CDR1 and CDR2: SGHDT and YYEEEE. The CDR3 nucleotides read TGTGCCAGCAGTCAGAGACTAGCGGGAGAAAATGAGCAGTTCTTC. Encoded protein: CASSQRLAGENEQFF. Full variable domain (remainder filled in from reference TRBV5-6 and TRBJ2-1): DAGVTQSPTHLIKTRGQQVTLRCSPKSGHDTVSWYQQALGQGPQFIFQYYEEEERQRGNFPDRFSGHQFPNYSSELNVNALLLGDSALYLCASSQRLAGENEQFFGPGTRLTVL.

The chain carries TRBV28 and TRBJ2-7, with 9 bases matching TRBD1. Germline assignment: CDR1 MDHEN and CDR2 SYDVKM. Losses at the gene ends were 4 bases for V and 2 bases for J; bases not matched to a gene: 18. The CDR3 extends over 19 amino acids. The CDR3 is CASSSSPGQGYRGTYEQYF. The CDR3 DNA reads TGTGCCAGCAGTTCCTCCCCGGGACAGGGTTATCGAGGCACCTACGAGCAGTACTTC.

CDR3 protein: CASNSGNNEQFF. DNA for the CDR3: TGTGCCAGCAATAGCGGGAATAATGAGCAGTTCTTC. The chain is built from TRBV28 and TRBJ2-1; 8 bases are shared with TRBD2. With 7 bases clipped from V and 7 bases from J, the junction kept 3 bases outside the gene matches. The CDR3 is made up of 12 amino acids. Germline V gives CDR1 MDHEN, CDR2 SYDVKM.

In its sample, this clone was seen once. This chain uses TRBV5-6 with TRBJ1-4; no clear D gene. With 0 bases removed from V and 3 bases from J, the gap between germline ends came to 3 bases. Per germline, CDR1 SGHDT and CDR2 YYEEEE. This CDR3 contains 13 residues. This chain's CDR3 is CASSLGANEKLFF. DNA of the CDR3: TGTGCCAGCAGCTTGGGAGCTAATGAAAAACTGTTTTTT.

The J gene is TRBJ2-5, the V gene TRBV6-4; a possible D gene is TRBD1 (6 bases). V was shortened by 5 bases and J by 3 bases, with 10 bases between the two germline ends. Germline assignment: CDR1 MRHNA and CDR2 SNTAGT. CDR3 size: 13 residues. The CDR3 DNA follows: TGTGCCAGCAGTCGGACAGCCGAAGAGACCCAGTACTTC. This sequence encodes CASSRTAEETQYF.

This chain links TRBV27 with TRBJ2-5, with D hard to call. The CDR3 covers 11 residues. Trimming shortened V by 2 bases and J by 7 bases, and 5 bases separated the two germline ends. Germline V gives CDR1 MNHEY, CDR2 SMNVEV (reference sequence). In nucleotides, the CDR3 is TGTGCCAGCAGTTTACACGGGACCCAGTACTTC. Translation: CASSLHGTQYF.

The J gene is TRBJ2-3, the V gene TRBV7-6, with a weak D call TRBD2 (6 bases). CDR3 length equals 15 residues. V lost 5 bases and J lost 5, with 17 bases in between. Germline CDR1 and CDR2: SGHVS and FNYEAQ. The CDR3 nucleotides are TGTGCCAGCAGCCCCCGGGGAGGAAAGGGAGATACGCAGTATTTT. Its translation is CASSPRGGKGDTQYF.

The chain has TRBV6-5 and TRBJ2-7, with 8 bases matching TRBD2. Trimming took 6 bases from V and 3 from J; bases not matched to a gene: 4. The CDR3 has 13 residues. CDR1 is MNHEY and CDR2 is SVGAGI in the germline V gene. The CDR3 region has the DNA TGTGCCAGCAGATCAGCGGGAGACTACGAGCAGTACTTC. Encoded protein: CASRSAGDYEQYF.

This clone has only one observation. V gene TRBV28 combines with J gene TRBJ2-5; 10 positions agree with TRBD2. This CDR3 is built from 16 residues. The V gene's germline CDR1 is MDHEN and CDR2 SYDVKM. The ends lost 8 bases at V and 2 bases at J; junction bases unmatched: 11. The CDR3 nucleotides read TGTGCCAGCGGTACAGGGACTAGCGAAATACAAGAGACCCAGTACTTC. Its translation: CASGTGTSEIQETQYF. Full variable domain (missing parts from reference TRBV28 and TRBJ2-5): DVKVTQSSRYLVKRTGEKVFLECVQDMDHENMFWYRQDPGLGLRLIYFSYDVKMKEKGDIPEGYSVSREKKERFSLILESASTNQTSMYLCASGTGTSEIQETQYFGPGTRLLVL.

V usage is TRBV29-1 and J usage is TRBJ2-3; tentative D call: TRBD1 (5 bases). Germline CDR1 reads SQVTM; CDR2 reads ANQGSEA. The CDR3 is made up of 13 amino acids. The V gene lost 4 bases and the J gene lost 6 bases, with 14 bases spanning the gap. The CDR3 loop is CSVVFGAGDTQYF. Written as DNA, the CDR3 is TGCAGCGTTGTGTTTGGGGCAGGGGATACGCAGTATTTT.

V and J are TRBV11-2 and TRBJ2-2; the match to TRBD2 covers 11 bases. The V segment lost 5 bases and the J segment 7 bases; nucleotides outside the gene matches: 9. CDR3 length equals 16 residues. Germline V CDR1 and CDR2: SGHAT, FQNNGV. CDR3 amino acids: CASSHTSGRYGGELFF. CDR3 in DNA: TGTGCCAGCAGCCATACTAGCGGGAGATACGGCGGGGAGCTGTTTTTT.

CDR3 residues: CASRPLGGTTDTQYF. As DNA, the CDR3 is TGTGCCAGTAGACCGCTTGGGGGGACCACAGATACGCAGTATTTT. The chain uses TRBV19 and TRBJ2-3; perhaps TRBD2 as D (6 bases). The germline V gene encodes CDR1 LNHDA and CDR2 SQIVND (reference sequence). Trimming took 6 bases from V and 2 from J, leaving 15 bases between them. There are 15 residues in the CDR3.

This chain joins TRBV30 and TRBJ2-5; no clear D. Trimming took 0 bases from V and 7 from J, leaving 24 bases between them. The CDR3 has 17 residues. CDR1 is GTSNPN, CDR2 SVGIG, per germline (reference sequence). Here the CDR3 DNA reads TGTGCCTGGAGTGTAAATGTGCGGCAGACCAGCCCGGGGACCCAGTACTTC. This translates into CAWSVNVRQTSPGTQYF.

The CDR3 DNA reads TGTGCCAGCTCCCGGGTACTCGAGCAAGAGACCCAGTACTTC. This codes for CASSRVLEQETQYF. The V gene is TRBV18, the J gene TRBJ2-5; D is uncertain. In germline, CDR1 is KGHSH, CDR2 LQKENI. The CDR3 has 14 amino acids. V shed 6 bases and J shed 2 bases, with 13 bases lying between them.

This clone was seen a single time. The chain has TRBV25-1 and TRBJ2-2, with 9 positions matching TRBD1. The CDR3 has 14 amino acids. Trimming at V came to 6 bases and at J to 1 base, leaving 0 bases not matched to a gene. Germline CDR1 and CDR2: MGHDK and SYGVNS. The CDR3 DNA reads as TGTGCCAGCAGGGGACAGGGGAACACCGGGGAGCTGTTTTTT. Amino acid sequence: CASRGQGNTGELFF. Variable domain in full (rest from reference TRBV25-1 and TRBJ2-2): EADIYQTPRYLVIGTGKKITLECSQTMGHDKMYWYQQDPGMELHLIHYSYGVNSTEKGDLSSESTVSRIRTEHFPLTLESARPSHTSQYLCASRGQGNTGELFFGEGSRLTVL.

This chain links TRBV27 with TRBJ1-5; D perhaps matches TRBD1 (6 bases). This CDR3 comprises 16 residues. CDR1 and CDR2 from the germline V gene are MNHEY and SMNVEV (reference sequence). V was pared by 0 bases and J by 0 bases, with 9 bases between. The DNA of the CDR3 is TGTGCCAGCAGTTTATCATTCAGGGGTAGCAATCAGCCCCAGCATTTT. It is translated as CASSLSFRGSNQPQHF.